The next 24 T cell receptor beta chains were all read from a single sample in a study of T cell repertoires in cytomegalovirus infection. TCRdb recomputed calls from the reads with MiXCR, one row per CDR3 protein. The data contain 200,000 or so distinct CDR3 sequences, 25% to 30% of them seen just once; the ten biggest clones take up just over 30%. Sequenced sample: PBMCs. The receptors derive from a human donor in good health (CMV status not recorded). Some clones in this sample may be carry-over from other donors' samples.

The chain joins TRBV7-2 to TRBJ1-6; D gene unclear. The CDR3 runs to 15 residues. The germline gives CDR1 SGHTA, CDR2 FQGNSA. The V gene lost 5 bases and the J gene lost 2 bases, with 10 bases spanning the gap. The CDR3 is CASSPLRTYNSPLHF. CDR3 sequence (DNA): TGTGCCAGCAGCCCCCTCAGGACCTATAATTCACCCCTCCACTTT.

This chain uses TRBV29-1 with TRBJ1-2; possible D gene TRBD1, 6 bases. From germline, CDR1 is SQVTM and CDR2 ANQGSEA. The V gene lost 4 bases and the J gene lost 5 bases, with 17 bases spanning the gap. The CDR3 loop spans 14 amino acids. The CDR3 here is CSVVTGRGVYGYTF. CDR3 in DNA: TGCAGCGTTGTGACAGGCCGCGGGGTATATGGCTACACCTTC. Full variable domain (missing parts from reference TRBV29-1 and TRBJ1-2): SAVISQKPSRDICQRGTSLTIQCQVDSQVTMMFWYRQQPGQSLTLIATANQGSEATYESGFVIDKFPISRPNLTFSTLTVSNMSPEDSSIYLCSVVTGRGVYGYTFGSGTRLTVV.

This clonotype has more than one count but fewer than ten. V and J are TRBV7-2 and TRBJ2-7; TRBD1 matches 7 bases. The CDR3 is 15 residues long. The V gene end was trimmed by 3 bases and the J gene end by 0 bases; junction bases not matched to a gene: 5. The germline V gene encodes CDR1 SGHTA and CDR2 FQGNSA. CDR3 protein: CASSFGQARSYEQYF. The CDR3, as DNA: TGTGCCAGCAGCTTCGGACAGGCCCGCTCCTACGAGCAGTACTTC.

The V and J genes are TRBV5-6 and TRBJ1-2; D unclear. CDR1 and CDR2 from the germline V gene are SGHDT and YYEEEE. V lost 2 bases and J 2 bases, leaving 7 bases between the germline ends. The CDR3 consists of 13 residues. The DNA of the CDR3 is TGTGCCAGCAGCTTTGGGGAGAACTATGGCTACACCTTC. This encodes CASSFGENYGYTF.

At least ten counts were recorded for this clonotype. The chain recombines TRBV25-1 with TRBJ1-1; 7 nucleotides align to TRBD1. The CDR3 runs to 14 residues. V lost 5 bases to trimming and J lost 6 bases; unmatched junction nucleotides: 9. Germline V CDR1 and CDR2: MGHDK, SYGVNS. Written as DNA, the CDR3 is TGTGCCAGCAGTTCAATTTCGGGGACAGCTGAAGCTTTCTTT. It specifies CASSSISGTAEAFF.

V is TRBV10-3 and J is TRBJ2-1, with D uncertain. The V end lost 0 bases, the J end lost 0 bases, and 9 bases lay between the germline ends. CDR1 and CDR2 from the germline V gene are ENHRY and SYGVKD. The CDR3 has 16 amino acids. This chain's CDR3 is CAISESDLSSYNEQFF. The CDR3 DNA is TGTGCCATCAGTGAGTCGGACCTGAGCTCCTACAATGAGCAGTTCTTC.

This clonotype was seen many times. This chain joins TRBV6-1 and TRBJ1-2; D ambiguous. CDR3 length: 18 amino acids. The germline V and J ends were trimmed by 0 bases and 5 bases, with 22 bases remaining between them. The germline V gene has CDR1 MNHNS and CDR2 SASEGT. The CDR3 loop is CASSEARQIRGFLYGYTF. For the CDR3, the DNA is TGTGCCAGCAGTGAAGCGCGTCAGATCCGCGGGTTTCTATATGGCTACACCTTC.

This clonotype was seen a few times. The chain carries TRBV7-8 and TRBJ1-6; 7 nucleotides match TRBD1. The germline CDR1 and CDR2 sequences are SGHVS and FQNEAQ. The length of the CDR3 is 14 residues. The junction had 9 bases not matched to a gene; V was cut back by 5 bases and J by 11 bases. DNA for the CDR3: TGTGCCAGCAGCCTCGGGACAGCCATGACACCCCTCCACTTT. It specifies CASSLGTAMTPLHF. Looking up the rest from reference TRBV7-8 and TRBJ1-6 gives the full variable domain: GAGVSQSPRYKVAKRGQDVALRCDPISGHVSLFWYQQALGQGPEFLTYFQNEAQLDKSGLPSDRFFAERPEGSVSTLKIQRTQQEDSAVYLCASSLGTAMTPLHFGNGTRLTVT.

In its sample, this clonotype was seen a few times. CDR3 amino acids: CASRTGGTGRTEAFF. As DNA, the CDR3 is TGTGCCAGCAGAACGGGTGGGACAGGGCGAACTGAAGCTTTCTTT. The chain carries TRBV12-3 or TRBV12-4 and TRBJ1-1; 9 bases fit TRBD1. V gave up 6 bases and J gave up 5 bases; unmatched junction bases: 10. The CDR3 contains 15 residues.

This clonotype was seen a few times. The chain employs TRBV4-1 and TRBJ1-1; a weak D match, TRBD1 (5 bases). Per the germline V gene, CDR1 is MGHRA and CDR2 is YSYEKL. The CDR3 length is 17 residues. V lost 3 bases and J lost 0, with 17 bases in between. CDR3 sequence: CASSHPGPRRVNTEAFF. CDR3 sequence (DNA): TGCGCCAGCAGCCACCCGGGACCCAGGCGGGTGAACACTGAAGCTTTCTTT.

In regard to this clonotype: Its ends do not fully match the called genes, so a read error is possible. The CDR3 is CASSEAGRARDNVQFF. The CDR3 nucleotides read TGTGCCAGCAGTGAAGCTGGCAGGGCTAGAGACAATGTGCAGTTCTTC. The chain combines TRBV2 with TRBJ2-1; D is perhaps TRBD1 (5 bases). In germline, CDR1 is SNHLY, CDR2 FYNNEI. There are 16 residues in the CDR3.

This clonotype was detected many times. The chain recombines TRBV7-2 with TRBJ1-2, with D possibly being TRBD1 (6 bases). The germline CDR1 and CDR2 sequences are SGHTA and FQGNSA. Trimming cost V 4 bases and J 4 bases, with 16 bases left between them. This CDR3 is 15 amino acids long. The CDR3 spells CASSSQGSSVYGYTF. DNA of the CDR3: TGTGCCAGCAGCTCACAGGGATCCAGCGTCTATGGCTACACCTTC. The variable domain in full, completed from reference TRBV7-2 and TRBJ1-2, reads GAGVSQSPSNKVTEKGKDVELRCDPISGHTALYWYRQSLGQGLEFLIYFQGNSAPDKSGLPSDRFSAERTGGSVSTLTIQRTQQEDSAVYLCASSSQGSSVYGYTFGSGTRLTVV.

The CDR3 nucleotides are TGTGCCAGCAGTCCCCGGGCAGGGTACAGTAACTATGGCTACACCTTC. Translation: CASSPRAGYSNYGYTF. This chain connects TRBV2 to TRBJ1-2; D possibly corresponds to TRBD1 (5 bases). This CDR3 region has 16 residues. V dropped 5 bases and J dropped 1 base, with 17 bases sitting between them. The germline CDR1 and CDR2 sequences are SNHLY and FYNNEI.

The genes are TRBV14 and TRBJ2-7; TRBD1 matches at 8 bases. The CDR3 is 18 amino acids. V trimming: 0 bases; J trimming: 3 bases; junction bases outside the gene matches: 13. Per the germline V gene, CDR1 is SGHDN and CDR2 is FVKESK. The DNA of the CDR3 is TGTGCCAGCAGCCAAGACAGGGGGCCCCCCTCCACAAACTACGAGCAGTACTTC. Encoded protein: CASSQDRGPPSTNYEQYF.

The V gene is TRBV19, the J gene TRBJ1-5; weak D call: TRBD1 (6 bases). The CDR3 consists of 17 residues. CDR1 is LNHDA, CDR2 SQIVND, per germline (reference sequence). Between the trimmed V and J ends, which lost 5 bases and 1 base, there was a span of 18 bases. CDR3 amino acids: CASSSPDKGGSNQPQHF. CDR3 in DNA: TGTGCCAGTAGTTCGCCGGACAAGGGGGGAAGCAATCAGCCCCAGCATTTT.

This clonotype was recorded at least ten times. The chain is built from TRBV7-8 and TRBJ1-5, with D possibly TRBD1 on 6 matching bases. The V gene's germline CDR1 is SGHVS and CDR2 FQNEAQ. V was clipped by 5 bases and J by 7 bases, with 15 bases between them. The CDR3 loop spans 14 amino acids. The CDR3 coding sequence is TGTGCCAGCAGCCCCGGGACATTGGGGCAGCCCCAGCATTTT. This gives the protein CASSPGTLGQPQHF.

The rearrangement uses TRBV29-1 and TRBJ1-2; D perhaps matches TRBD1 (6 bases). Trimming removed 7 bases at V and 2 bases at J, with 14 bases between. Germline CDR1 and CDR2: SQVTM and ANQGSEA. The CDR3 totals 13 residues. The DNA for the CDR3 is TGCAGCGCCGCTATACAGGGAAACTATGGCTACACCTTC. Encoded protein: CSAAIQGNYGYTF.

The chain is built from TRBV12-3 or TRBV12-4 and TRBJ2-3, with 10 bases that match TRBD2. The CDR3 is made up of 15 amino acids. With 7 bases clipped from V and 5 bases from J, the junction kept 9 bases outside the gene matches. The CDR3 region is CASTILAGVRDTQYF. For the CDR3, the DNA is TGTGCCAGCACCATCCTAGCGGGGGTGCGAGATACGCAGTATTTT.

The J gene is TRBJ2-3, the V gene TRBV12-3 or TRBV12-4, with D tentatively TRBD2 (5 bases). The length of the CDR3 is 15 residues. Deletions cut 7 bases from V and 2 bases from J, with 16 bases between. In nucleotides, the CDR3 is TGTGCCAGCACCGTACTCCGGGGTCCCACAGATACGCAGTATTTT. Translated, it gives CASTVLRGPTDTQYF.

This clonotype was counted between two and nine times. The rearrangement links TRBV14 to TRBJ2-7, with a tentative D call TRBD2 (7 bases). The V end lost 2 bases, the J end lost 5 bases, and 13 bases lay between the germline ends. The CDR3 is made up of 14 amino acids. Germline CDR1 is SGHDN and CDR2 is FVKESK. The CDR3 nucleotides are TGTGCCAGCAGCCAATCCACGGGGGGCAACGAGCAGTACTTC. As protein: CASSQSTGGNEQYF.

This CDR3 is CASSEYPRDEWQPQHF. CDR3 nucleotide sequence: TGTGCCAGCAGTGAATACCCCCGGGACGAATGGCAGCCCCAGCATTTT. This chain uses TRBV6-5 with TRBJ1-5, with a weak D call TRBD1 (5 bases). V lost 5 bases and J 7 bases, leaving 21 bases between the germline ends. Germline assignment: CDR1 MNHEY and CDR2 SVGAGI. The CDR3 totals 16 residues.

Only a few counts were recorded for this clonotype. The rearrangement uses TRBV28 and TRBJ2-2; D may be TRBD1 or TRBD2 (5 bases each). Per the germline V gene, CDR1 is MDHEN and CDR2 is SYDVKM. V was shortened by 3 bases and J by 7 bases, with 12 bases between the two germline ends. The CDR3 is made up of 14 amino acids. Here the CDR3 DNA reads TGTGCCAGCAGTTTCAGGGAGTTGGACGGGGAGCTGTTTTTT. This codes for CASSFRELDGELFF.

This clonotype has only a few counts. The V and J genes are TRBV4-1 and TRBJ2-2; 8 bases align to TRBD1. CDR1 is MGHRA, CDR2 YSYEKL, per germline. With V trimmed by 1 base and J by 0 bases, 4 bases remained unmatched. This CDR3 region has 17 residues. The chain's CDR3 is CASSQVGQGANTGELFF. In nucleotides, the CDR3 is TGCGCCAGCAGCCAAGTCGGACAGGGAGCGAACACCGGGGAGCTGTTTTTT.

The chain recombines TRBV12-5 with TRBJ1-1, with D possibly matching TRBD1 (5 bases). Trimming cost V 5 bases and J 4 bases, with 14 bases left between them. CDR3 length: 14 residues. Germline CDR1 LGHNT, CDR2 FRNRAP. In DNA form, the CDR3 reads TGTGCTAGTGGTCACGAGCGGGGGAGCACTGAAGCTTTCTTT. The encoded protein is CASGHERGSTEAFF.